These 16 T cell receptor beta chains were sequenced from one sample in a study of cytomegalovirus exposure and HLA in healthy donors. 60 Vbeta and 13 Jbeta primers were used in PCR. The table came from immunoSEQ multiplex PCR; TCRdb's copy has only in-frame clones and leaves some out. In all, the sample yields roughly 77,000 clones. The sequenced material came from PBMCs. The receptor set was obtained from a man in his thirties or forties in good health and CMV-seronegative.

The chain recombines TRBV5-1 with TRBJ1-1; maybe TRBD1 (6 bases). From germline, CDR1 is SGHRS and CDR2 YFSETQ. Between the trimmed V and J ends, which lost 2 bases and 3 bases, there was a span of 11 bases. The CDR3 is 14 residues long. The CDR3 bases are TGCGCCAGCAGCTTTTACGGACAGTACACTGAAGCTTTCTTT. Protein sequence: CASSFYGQYTEAFF.

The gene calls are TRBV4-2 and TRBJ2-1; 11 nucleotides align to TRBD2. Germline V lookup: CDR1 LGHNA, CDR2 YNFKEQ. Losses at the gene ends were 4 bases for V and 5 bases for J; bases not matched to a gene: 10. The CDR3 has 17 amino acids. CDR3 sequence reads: CASSRKPGLAANNEQFF. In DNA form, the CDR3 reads TGTGCCAGCAGCCGAAAACCGGGACTAGCGGCCAACAATGAGCAGTTCTTC.

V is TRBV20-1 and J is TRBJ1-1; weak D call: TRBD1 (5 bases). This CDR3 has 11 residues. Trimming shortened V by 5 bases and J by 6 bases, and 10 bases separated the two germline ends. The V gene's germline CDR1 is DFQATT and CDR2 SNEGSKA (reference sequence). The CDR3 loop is CSAGGRAEAFF. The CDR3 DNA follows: TGCAGTGCTGGGGGGAGGGCTGAAGCTTTCTTT.

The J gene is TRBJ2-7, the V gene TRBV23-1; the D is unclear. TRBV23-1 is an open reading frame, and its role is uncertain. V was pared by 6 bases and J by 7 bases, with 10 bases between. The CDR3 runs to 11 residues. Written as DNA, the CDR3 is TGCGCCAGCAGAACTACGAGGGAGCAGTACTTC. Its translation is CASRTTREQYF.

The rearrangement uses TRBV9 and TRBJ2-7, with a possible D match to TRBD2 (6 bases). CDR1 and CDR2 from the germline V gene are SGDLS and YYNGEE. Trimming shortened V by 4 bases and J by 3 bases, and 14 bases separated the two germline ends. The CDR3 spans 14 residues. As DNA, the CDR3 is TGTGCCAGCAGCACCGGGACTTACGGCTACGAGCAGTACTTC. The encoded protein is CASSTGTYGYEQYF.

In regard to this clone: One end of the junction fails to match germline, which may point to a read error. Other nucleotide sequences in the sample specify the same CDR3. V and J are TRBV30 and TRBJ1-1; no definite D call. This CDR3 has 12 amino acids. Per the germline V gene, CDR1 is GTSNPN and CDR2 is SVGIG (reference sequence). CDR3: CACQTGNTEAFF. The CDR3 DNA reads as TGCGCCTGTCAGACTGGGAACACTGAAGCTTTCTTT.

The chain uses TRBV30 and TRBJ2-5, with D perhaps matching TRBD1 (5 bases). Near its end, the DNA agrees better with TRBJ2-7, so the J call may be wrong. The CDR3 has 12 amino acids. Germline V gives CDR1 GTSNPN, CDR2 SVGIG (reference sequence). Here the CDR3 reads CAWRRRVGEQYF. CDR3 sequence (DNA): TGTGCCTGGAGGCGCAGGGTCGGCGAGCAGTACTTC.

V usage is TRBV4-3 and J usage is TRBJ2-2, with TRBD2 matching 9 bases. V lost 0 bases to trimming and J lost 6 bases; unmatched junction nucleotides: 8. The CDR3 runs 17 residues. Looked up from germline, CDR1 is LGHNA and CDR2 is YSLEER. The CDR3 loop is CASSQEPSGIGAGELFF. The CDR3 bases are TGCGCCAGCAGCCAAGAGCCTAGCGGGATAGGAGCCGGGGAGCTGTTTTTT.

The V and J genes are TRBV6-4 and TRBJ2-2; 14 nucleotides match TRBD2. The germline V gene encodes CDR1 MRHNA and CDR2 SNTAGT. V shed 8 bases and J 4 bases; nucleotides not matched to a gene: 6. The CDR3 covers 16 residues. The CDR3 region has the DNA TGTGCCAGCCGGGGACTAGCGGGAGAGGGCACCGGGGAGCTGTTTTTT. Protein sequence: CASRGLAGEGTGELFF.

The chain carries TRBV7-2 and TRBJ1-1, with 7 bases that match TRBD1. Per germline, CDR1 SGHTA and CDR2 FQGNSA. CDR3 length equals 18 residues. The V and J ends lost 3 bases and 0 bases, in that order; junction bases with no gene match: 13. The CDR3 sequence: CASSFGRAQGVLNTEAFF. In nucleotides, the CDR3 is TGTGCCAGCAGCTTCGGCCGGGCCCAGGGGGTTTTGAACACTGAAGCTTTCTTT.

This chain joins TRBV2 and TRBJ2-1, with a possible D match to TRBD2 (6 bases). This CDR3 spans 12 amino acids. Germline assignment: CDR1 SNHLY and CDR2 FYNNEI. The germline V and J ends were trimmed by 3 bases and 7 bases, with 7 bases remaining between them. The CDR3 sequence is CASSDRGNEQFF. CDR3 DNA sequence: TGTGCCAGCAGTGATCGGGGGAATGAGCAGTTCTTC.

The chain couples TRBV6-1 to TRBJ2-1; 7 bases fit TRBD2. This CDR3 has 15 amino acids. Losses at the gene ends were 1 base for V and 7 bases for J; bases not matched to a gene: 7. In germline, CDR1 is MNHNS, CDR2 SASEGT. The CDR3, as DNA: TGTGCCAGCAGTGAAGGTTCTAGGGGAGGGAATGAGCAGTTCTTC. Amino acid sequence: CASSEGSRGGNEQFF.

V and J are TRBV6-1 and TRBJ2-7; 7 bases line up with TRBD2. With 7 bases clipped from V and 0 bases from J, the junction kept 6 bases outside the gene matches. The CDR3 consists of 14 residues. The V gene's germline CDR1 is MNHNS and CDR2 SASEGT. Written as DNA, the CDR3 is TGTGCCAGCACTAGGCGGGAGCGCTCCTACGAGCAGTACTTC. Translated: CASTRRERSYEQYF.

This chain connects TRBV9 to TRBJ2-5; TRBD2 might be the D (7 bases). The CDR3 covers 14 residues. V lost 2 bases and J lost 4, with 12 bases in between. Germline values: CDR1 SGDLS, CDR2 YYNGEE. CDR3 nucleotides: TGTGCCAGCAGCGTGCTCGGGGGGCGAGAGACCCAGTACTTC. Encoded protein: CASSVLGGRETQYF.

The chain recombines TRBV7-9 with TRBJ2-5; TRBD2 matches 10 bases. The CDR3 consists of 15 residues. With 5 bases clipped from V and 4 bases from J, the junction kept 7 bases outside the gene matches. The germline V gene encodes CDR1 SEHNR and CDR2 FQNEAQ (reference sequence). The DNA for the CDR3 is TGTGCCAGCAGCGCAGTAGCGGGAGGCGGAGAGACCCAGTACTTC. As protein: CASSAVAGGGETQYF.

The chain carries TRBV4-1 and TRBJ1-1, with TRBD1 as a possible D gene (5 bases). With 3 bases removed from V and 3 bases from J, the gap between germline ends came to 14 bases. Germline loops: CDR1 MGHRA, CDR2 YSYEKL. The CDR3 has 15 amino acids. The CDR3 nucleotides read TGCGCCAGCAGCCAGGGCCGGGACTGGCACACTGAAGCTTTCTTT. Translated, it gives CASSQGRDWHTEAFF.